The present T cell receptor beta chain was sequenced within a study of blood T cell repertoires in COVID-19. Profiled with immunoSEQ multiplex PCR; TCRdb holds only in-frame clones, not every one. This sample has 200,000 to 250,000 clones, with around 88% found just once. The V end lost 4 bases, the J end lost 6 bases, and 9 bases lay between the germline ends. Looked up from germline, CDR1 is SGHVS and CDR2 is FNYEAQ. This CDR3 has 12 amino acids. This rearrangement joins TRBV7-6 to TRBJ1-1; D not certain. The sequenced material came from PBMCs or T cells enriched from blood (not recorded which). This clonotype originated in a woman between 50 and 59 years old with acute COVID-19. Here the CDR3 reads CASSSATAEAFF. The CDR3 region has the DNA TGTGCCAGCAGCTCCGCCACGGCTGAAGCTTTCTTT.